The 25 T cell receptor beta chains below come from one sample, sequenced in a study of CD8+ T cells in alopecia areata. Reverse transcribed after extraction, RNA yielded cDNA as the sequencing template. The method was immunoSEQ multiplex PCR; TCRdb's version includes in-frame clones alone and lacks a portion of them. This sample carries under 130,000 clones, about nine tenths of them seen once, and the ten largest clones take around 10%. Indicated treatment: oral pan-JAK inhibitor, 5-10 mg twice daily. The material sequenced was CD8+ T cells sorted from blood, taken around week 34, from a patient treated with tofacitinib. These receptors all stem from a human donor with alopecia areata.

The chain is built from TRBV5-5 and TRBJ2-2; D gene unclear. V lost 2 bases and J 5 bases, leaving 13 bases between the germline ends. The CDR3 sequence is 15 residues long. Germline V gene sequence: CDR1 SGHKS, CDR2 YYEKEE (reference sequence). The CDR3 coding sequence is TGTGCCAGCAGCTTTCTAACGGATCGGACCGGGGAGCTGTTTTTT. Translating gives CASSFLTDRTGELFF. The complete variable domain, with remaining parts taken from reference TRBV5-5 and TRBJ2-2, reads DAGVTQSPTHLIKTRGQQVTLRCSPISGHKSVSWYQQVLGQGPQFIFQYYEKEERGRGNFPDRFSARQFPNYSSELNVNALLLGDSALYLCASSFLTDRTGELFFGEGSRLTVL.

The count of this clone is one. The V and J genes are TRBV28 and TRBJ2-7; 9 nucleotides agree with TRBD1. Germline CDR1 MDHEN, CDR2 SYDVKM. This CDR3 has 14 residues. V shed 2 bases, J shed 9 bases, and the junction held 8 bases outside the gene matches. In DNA, the CDR3 is TGTGCCAGCAGTTTAACCGGGACAGGGATTGTGCAGTACTTC. It encodes CASSLTGTGIVQYF.

The chain employs TRBV27 and TRBJ2-2; D may be TRBD1 or TRBD2 (5 bases each). The germline V gene has CDR1 MNHEY and CDR2 SMNVEV (reference sequence). The germline V and J ends were trimmed by 8 bases and 1 base, with 20 bases remaining between them. There are 17 residues in the CDR3. In nucleotides, the CDR3 is TGTGCCAGCGCCATTACGAAGAGGGGTTGGAACACCGGGGAGCTGTTTTTT. This sequence encodes CASAITKRGWNTGELFF.

The V and J genes are TRBV4-1 and TRBJ1-2; D gene unclear. Germline V gene lookup returns CDR1 MGHRA and CDR2 YSYEKL. The CDR3 covers 20 residues. The ends were cut back, 0 bases at V and 2 bases at J, with 25 bases in the middle. The CDR3 sequence is CASSQDISIREDSINYGYTF. DNA for the CDR3: TGCGCCAGCAGCCAAGATATTTCGATAAGGGAAGATTCCATCAACTATGGCTACACCTTC.

The table lists this clone with a few counts. Other DNA sequences from this sample encode an identical CDR3 as well. The chain recombines TRBV7-9 with TRBJ2-7, with D unresolved. The CDR3 totals 11 residues. Germline CDR1 SEHNR, CDR2 FQNEAQ (reference sequence). The ends were cut back, 3 bases at V and 3 bases at J, with 3 bases in the middle. The CDR3 sequence is CASSFSYEQYF. The CDR3 DNA reads TGTGCCAGCAGCTTCAGCTACGAGCAGTACTTC.

V usage is TRBV4-2 and J usage is TRBJ2-7, with D maybe TRBD2 (6 bases). In germline, CDR1 is LGHNA, CDR2 YNFKEQ. The CDR3 contains 15 residues. V was trimmed by 1 base and J by 8 bases, leaving 18 bases between them. CDR3 sequence reads: CASSQVDYRRNQQYF. In DNA form, the CDR3 reads TGTGCCAGCAGCCAAGTGGACTACCGACGGAATCAGCAGTACTTC.

The rearrangement uses TRBV5-4 and TRBJ1-2; D ambiguous. CDR1 and CDR2 from the germline V gene are SGHNT and YYREEE (reference sequence). The CDR3 has 13 residues. The ends were cut back, 4 bases at V and 6 bases at J, with 13 bases in the middle. The CDR3 DNA reads as TGTGCCAGCAGCCAGGCTGACCCCCATGGCTACACCTTC. It codes for CASSQADPHGYTF.

The gene calls are TRBV19 and TRBJ1-2; D is unclear. The CDR3 is 13 residues long. Trimming stripped 3 bases from V and 8 bases from J, with 13 bases between. CDR1 LNHDA and CDR2 SQIVND come from the germline V gene (reference sequence). The CDR3 reads CASSMVTARGYTF. The DNA of the CDR3 is TGTGCCAGTAGTATGGTTACTGCGAGGGGCTACACCTTC.

This chain uses TRBV30 with TRBJ2-1; no clear D gene. Germline CDR1 is GTSNPN and CDR2 is SVGIG (reference sequence). The CDR3 is made up of 12 amino acids. The germline V and J ends were trimmed by 2 bases and 12 bases, with 14 bases remaining between them. CDR3 coding DNA: TGTGCCTGGAGTTCCGCTGAAGTGGCGCAGTTCTTC. Amino acid sequence: CAWSSAEVAQFF.

A remark on this clone: Within the sample, other DNA sequences also encode this same CDR3. This chain connects TRBV4-2 to TRBJ2-7, with TRBD2 identical over 12 bases. J gave up 3 bases and V 0 bases, and 0 bases lay outside the gene matches. The germline CDR1 and CDR2 sequences are LGHNA and YNFKEQ. The CDR3 sequence is 15 residues long. The CDR3 DNA reads TGTGCCAGCAGCCAAGAGGGACTAGCGGGCTACGAGCAGTACTTC. The encoded protein is CASSQEGLAGYEQYF.

This chain uses TRBV7-9 with TRBJ2-1; 11 bases match TRBD2. This CDR3 region has 16 residues. Per the germline V gene, CDR1 is SEHNR and CDR2 is FQNEAQ (reference sequence). After removal of 5 bases from V and 8 bases from J, the junction contained 11 bases not matched to a gene. The CDR3 sequence is CASSPLSGRASDEQFF. The DNA of the CDR3 is TGTGCCAGCAGCCCCCTTAGCGGGAGGGCGTCGGATGAGCAGTTCTTC.

CDR3 nucleotides: TGCGCCAGCGGAACAGGGGTGATAAGCGGTGAAGCTTTCTTT. Translation: CASGTGVISGEAFF. V usage is TRBV10-2 and J usage is TRBJ1-1; 7 bases are a match to TRBD1. CDR3 size: 14 residues. V shed 8 bases, J shed 7 bases, and the junction held 13 bases outside the gene matches. Per the germline V gene, CDR1 is WSHSY and CDR2 is SAAADI.

The J gene is TRBJ1-1, the V gene TRBV29-1; TRBD1 agrees at 10 bases. This CDR3 has 12 amino acids. Germline V gives CDR1 SQVTM, CDR2 ANQGSEA. The CDR3 sequence is CRTGGYGTEAFF. The CDR3 DNA is TGCAGGACAGGGGGCTATGGGACTGAAGCTTTCTTT.

The chain combines TRBV29-1 with TRBJ2-2, with D tentatively TRBD2 (7 bases). The V gene's germline CDR1 is SQVTM and CDR2 ANQGSEA. V was trimmed by 4 bases and J by 1 base, leaving 10 bases between them. The CDR3 consists of 14 residues. The chain's CDR3 is CSVGGGMNTGELFF. The CDR3 coding sequence is TGCAGCGTTGGCGGGGGCATGAACACCGGGGAGCTGTTTTTT.

The chain recombines TRBV29-1 with TRBJ1-1; D ambiguous. V lost 7 bases to trimming and J lost 3 bases, with 6 bases between them. Germline CDR1 and CDR2: SQVTM and ANQGSEA. The CDR3 runs 10 residues. CDR3 in amino acids: CSAIYTEAFF. The DNA for the CDR3 is TGCAGCGCCATTTACACTGAAGCTTTCTTT.

The chain combines TRBV7-9 with TRBJ1-2; no clear D. Trimming cost V 5 bases and J 8 bases, with 9 bases left between them. Germline V lookup: CDR1 SEHNR, CDR2 FQNEAQ (reference sequence). This CDR3 contains 11 residues. The CDR3 DNA is TGTGCCAGCAGCCCGCTGGACGGCTACACCTTC. It codes for CASSPLDGYTF.

The chain joins TRBV30 to TRBJ1-2; D unclear. The CDR3 consists of 13 residues. Germline V gene sequence: CDR1 GTSNPN, CDR2 SVGIG (reference sequence). V was clipped by 1 base and J by 3 bases, with 9 bases between them. CDR3 protein: CAWSEEGHYGYTF. In DNA, the CDR3 is TGTGCCTGGAGTGAGGAAGGCCACTATGGCTACACCTTC.

This sequence joins TRBV29-1 and TRBJ1-1; 7 positions agree with TRBD1. V gave up 7 bases and J gave up 4 bases; unmatched junction bases: 6. The V gene's germline CDR1 is SQVTM and CDR2 ANQGSEA. The CDR3 consists of 12 residues. CDR3 protein: CSAGTGATEAFF. The CDR3 bases are TGCAGCGCTGGAACAGGGGCCACTGAAGCTTTCTTT. Full variable domain (outside the CDR3, taken from reference TRBV29-1 and TRBJ1-1): SAVISQKPSRDICQRGTSLTIQCQVDSQVTMMFWYRQQPGQSLTLIATANQGSEATYESGFVIDKFPISRPNLTFSTLTVSNMSPEDSSIYLCSAGTGATEAFFGQGTRLTVV.

V usage is TRBV29-1 and J usage is TRBJ1-1; the D is unclear. Germline lookup yields CDR1 SQVTM and CDR2 ANQGSEA. This CDR3 has 12 residues. The ends were cut back, 3 bases at V and 3 bases at J, with 8 bases in the middle. This CDR3 is CSVDIWDTEAFF. The DNA for the CDR3 is TGCAGCGTTGATATCTGGGACACTGAAGCTTTCTTT.

This sequence joins TRBV7-2 and TRBJ2-2; D unclear. The germline gives CDR1 SGHTA, CDR2 FQGNSA. The CDR3 is 12 residues long. Trimming removed 3 bases at V and 10 bases at J, with 9 bases between. The CDR3 spells CASSFGPVELFF. In nucleotides, the CDR3 is TGTGCCAGCAGCTTTGGGCCCGTGGAGCTGTTTTTT.

This chain joins TRBV7-2 and TRBJ2-7; 9 bases map to TRBD1. The CDR3 is made up of 15 amino acids. Losses at the gene ends were 3 bases for V and 4 bases for J; bases not matched to a gene: 7. The germline V gene has CDR1 SGHTA and CDR2 FQGNSA. The CDR3 DNA reads as TGTGCCAGCAGCTTCCGACAGGGGGGACGGTACGAGCAGTACTTC. The encoded protein is CASSFRQGGRYEQYF.

The chain has TRBV27 and TRBJ1-2; 7 nucleotides align to TRBD1. This CDR3 is 14 amino acids long. CDR1 is MNHEY, CDR2 SMNVEV, per germline (reference sequence). The trim removed 6 bases at V and 4 bases at J, leaving 8 bases unmatched. The CDR3 spells CASRPQGSLYGYTF. The CDR3 DNA is TGTGCCAGCAGACCACAGGGGTCCCTCTATGGCTACACCTTC.

CDR3 coding DNA: TGTGCCAGCAAGGGACAGCAAGTTAATCAGCCCCAGCATTTT. Its protein is CASKGQQVNQPQHF. The chain employs TRBV27 and TRBJ1-5; 7 bases line up with TRBD1. V gave up 7 bases and J gave up 4 bases; unmatched junction bases: 7. The CDR3 totals 14 residues. CDR1 and CDR2 from the germline V gene are MNHEY and SMNVEV (reference sequence).

V usage is TRBV7-8 and J usage is TRBJ2-7; no reliable D call. From germline, CDR1 is SGHVS and CDR2 FQNEAQ. The CDR3 has 11 amino acids. V lost 5 bases and J 4 bases, leaving 6 bases between the germline ends. The DNA for the CDR3 is TGTGCCAGCAGCCCGGATTACGAGCAGTACTTC. The encoded protein is CASSPDYEQYF.

This sequence joins TRBV27 and TRBJ1-2; 8 nucleotides align to TRBD1. The CDR3 spans 15 residues. V was pared by 5 bases and J by 5 bases, with 10 bases of the junction left unmatched. CDR1 and CDR2 (germline): MNHEY, SMNVEV (reference sequence). DNA for the CDR3: TGTGCCAGCAGTACGAACGACAGGGGCGGATATGGCTACACCTTC. Amino acids: CASSTNDRGGYGYTF.